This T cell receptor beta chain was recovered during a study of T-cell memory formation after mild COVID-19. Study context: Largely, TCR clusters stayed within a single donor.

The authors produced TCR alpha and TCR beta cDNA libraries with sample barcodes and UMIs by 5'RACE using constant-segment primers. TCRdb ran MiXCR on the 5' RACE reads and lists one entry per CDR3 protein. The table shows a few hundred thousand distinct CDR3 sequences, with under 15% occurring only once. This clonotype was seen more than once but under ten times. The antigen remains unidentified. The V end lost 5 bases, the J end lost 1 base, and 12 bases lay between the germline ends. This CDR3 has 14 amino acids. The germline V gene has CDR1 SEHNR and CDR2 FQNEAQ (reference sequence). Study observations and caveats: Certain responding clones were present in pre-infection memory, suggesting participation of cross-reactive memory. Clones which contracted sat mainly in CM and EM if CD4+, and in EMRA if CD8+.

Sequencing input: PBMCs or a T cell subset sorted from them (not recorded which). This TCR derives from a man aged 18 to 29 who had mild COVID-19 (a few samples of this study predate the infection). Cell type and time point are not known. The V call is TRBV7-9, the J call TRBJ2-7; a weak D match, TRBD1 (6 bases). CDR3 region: CASSRQQGSYEQYV. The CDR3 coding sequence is TGTGCCAGCAGCCGTCAACAGGGATCCTACGAGCAGTACGTC.